Listed below are T cell receptor beta chains from one sample, sequenced in a study of T cell responses to AZD1222 COVID-19 vaccine. Assay used: immunoSEQ multiplex PCR; TCRdb lists only in-frame clones, some missing. Among approximately 150,000 clones listed, 88% were seen once. The sample in question was peripheral blood, obtained 28 days after the second dose of the MenACWY control vaccine. The origin of the receptors is an adult who received the MenACWY meningococcal vaccine as a control. The CDR3 runs from the conserved cysteine through the conserved F or W.

j_call | v_call | cdr3_aa
TRBJ1-4 | TRBV11-2 | CASSGRVERREKLFF
TRBJ2-3 | TRBV9 | CASSVAGSGRASDTQYF
TRBJ2-6 | TRBV6-5 | CASSYSNSGANVLTF
TRBJ2-1 | TRBV11-1 | CASSLGSSGINEQFF
TRBJ2-3 | TRBV7-2 | CASSLSPDTQYF
TRBJ2-5 | TRBV29-1 | CSGTPGLAVETQYF
TRBJ1-2 | TRBV29-1 | CSAGDYYGYTF
TRBJ1-5 | TRBV19 | CASTGRGYNQPQHF
TRBJ1-2 | TRBV28 | CASMFVGTANYGYTF
TRBJ2-7 | TRBV3-1/TRBV3-2 | CASSPNPGGSYEQYF
TRBJ1-2 | TRBV5-1 | CASSLGLGASNYGYTF
TRBJ1-1 | TRBV10-3 | CAINQGDTEAFF
TRBJ2-6 | TRBV11-3 | CASSLDGSSGANVLTF
TRBJ2-3 | TRBV7-2 | CATTQSIQRATTDTQYF
TRBJ1-3 | TRBV7-9 | CASSLGAADSGNTIYF
TRBJ2-7 | TRBV7-9 | CASSLPMSYEQYF
TRBJ1-1 | TRBV4-2 | CASSQDGWAEAFF
TRBJ2-1 | TRBV11-3 | CASSLTSVINEQFF
TRBJ1-1 | TRBV5-4 | CASSFGQGVVNTEAFF
TRBJ1-1 | TRBV6-5 | CASSYAESRTEAFF
TRBJ2-2 | TRBV18 | CASSLGSGSAGELFF
TRBJ2-7 | TRBV13 | CASSLRQGDYEQYF
TRBJ2-1 | TRBV5-1 | CASSLERLTGYEQFF
TRBJ1-5 | TRBV5-6 | CASSSGTGDSWQPQHF
TRBJ2-1 | TRBV6-2/TRBV6-3 | CASSSLAGLAGGKQYNEQFF
TRBJ1-2 | TRBV10-2 | CASSESSPRLNGYTF
TRBJ1-1 | TRBV11-3 | CASSSRGVSTEAFF
TRBJ1-2 | TRBV11-2 | CASSRGWAGINYGYTF
TRBJ2-3 | TRBV4-3 | CASSQVRQHDTQYF
TRBJ2-6 | TRBV24-1 | CATSDDRRRRGFGVSGANVLTF
TRBJ2-2 | TRBV7-9 | CASSFTQGLGTGELFF
TRBJ2-6 | TRBV7-9 | CASIGQGFPGANVLTF
TRBJ2-1 | TRBV12-3/TRBV12-4 | CASSPLARQFF
TRBJ1-6 | TRBV24-1 | CATSAGVGSPLHF
TRBJ1-3 | TRBV4-3 | CASSQERAGASGNTIYF
TRBJ1-5 | TRBV6-6 | CASSYSGTENQPQHF
TRBJ1-5 | TRBV19 | CASSPTGGNQPQHF
TRBJ2-6 | TRBV4-1 | CASSLFLSGANVLTF
TRBJ2-1 | TRBV28 | CASSLGNEQFF
TRBJ1-1 | TRBV6-6 | CASSYVQGDTEAFF
TRBJ2-1 | TRBV28 | CASLLGTGGRNEQFF
TRBJ2-3 | TRBV19 | CASTALAGGLTDTQYF
TRBJ1-1 | TRBV19 | CASRGGGHANTEAFF
TRBJ2-1 | TRBV7-9 | CASSAQNSYNEQFF
TRBJ2-7 | TRBV7-2 | CASSARTGSYEQYF
TRBJ1-6 | TRBV20-1 | CSARWGAPLHF
TRBJ2-1 | TRBV28 | CASSFLGAGRSYNEQFF
TRBJ2-3 | TRBV4-3 | CASSQERQGGTDTQYF
TRBJ2-5 | TRBV10-3 | CAISESANQETQYF
TRBJ2-5 | TRBV24-1 | CATSQTYGSGETQYF
TRBJ1-1 | TRBV6-6 | CASSLSPGQGMPEAFF
TRBJ2-1 | TRBV7-8 | CASSLLRTDNEQFF
TRBJ2-3 | TRBV5-1 | CASSAPPGLARDTQYF
TRBJ2-7 | TRBV7-9 | CASSLAGSYEQYF
TRBJ2-3 | TRBV3-1/TRBV3-2 | CASSQGNTQYF
TRBJ2-1 | TRBV19 | CASSYSGGPSYNEQFF
TRBJ2-2 | TRBV6-2/TRBV6-3 | CASSPSSGGAGELFF
TRBJ2-7 | TRBV29-1 | CSAEKLETYEQYF